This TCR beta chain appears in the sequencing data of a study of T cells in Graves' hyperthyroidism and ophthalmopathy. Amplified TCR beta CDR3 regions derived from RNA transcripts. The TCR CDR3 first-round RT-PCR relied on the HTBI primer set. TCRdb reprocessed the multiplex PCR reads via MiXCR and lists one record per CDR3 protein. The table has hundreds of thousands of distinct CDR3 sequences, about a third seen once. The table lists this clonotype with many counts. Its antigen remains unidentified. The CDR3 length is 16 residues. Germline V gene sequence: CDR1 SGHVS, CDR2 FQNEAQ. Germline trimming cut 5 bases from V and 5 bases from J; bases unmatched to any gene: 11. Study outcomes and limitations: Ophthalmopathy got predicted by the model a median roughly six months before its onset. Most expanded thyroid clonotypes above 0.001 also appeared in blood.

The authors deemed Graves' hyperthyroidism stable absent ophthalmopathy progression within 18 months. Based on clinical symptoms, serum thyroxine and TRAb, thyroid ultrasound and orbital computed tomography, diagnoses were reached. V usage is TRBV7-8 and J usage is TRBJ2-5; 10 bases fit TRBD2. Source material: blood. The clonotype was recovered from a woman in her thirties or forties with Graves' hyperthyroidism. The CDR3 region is CASSIASGGLGETQYF. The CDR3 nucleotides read TGTGCCAGCAGCATCGCTAGCGGGGGCCTTGGGGAGACCCAGTACTTC.